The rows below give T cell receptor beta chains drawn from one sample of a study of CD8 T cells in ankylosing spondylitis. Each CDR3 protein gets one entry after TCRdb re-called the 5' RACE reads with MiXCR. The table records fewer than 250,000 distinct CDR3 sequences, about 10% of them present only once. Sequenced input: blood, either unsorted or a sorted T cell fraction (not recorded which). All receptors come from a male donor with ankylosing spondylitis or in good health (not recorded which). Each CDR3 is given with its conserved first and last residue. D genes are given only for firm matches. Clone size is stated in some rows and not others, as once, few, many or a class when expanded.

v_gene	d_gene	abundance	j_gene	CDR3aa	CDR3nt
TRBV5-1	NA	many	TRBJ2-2	CASSFMGTANTGELFF	TGCGCCAGCAGCTTCATGGGGACGGCGAACACCGGGGAGCTGTTTTTT
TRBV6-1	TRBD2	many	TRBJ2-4	CASRTSGRAGAKNIQYF	TGTGCCAGCAGGACTAGCGGGAGGGCCGGAGCCAAAAACATTCAGTACTTC
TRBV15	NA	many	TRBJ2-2	CATSRQNTGELFF	TGTGCCACCAGCAGACAGAACACCGGGGAGCTGTTTTTT
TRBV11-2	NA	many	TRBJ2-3	CASSPSPADTQYF	TGTGCCAGCAGTCCATCGCCGGCAGATACGCAGTATTTT
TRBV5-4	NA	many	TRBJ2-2	CASSLGGQSHTGELFF	TGTGCCAGCAGCTTGGGGGGACAATCCCACACCGGGGAGCTGTTTTTT
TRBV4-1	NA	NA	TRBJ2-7	CASSLGTYSYEQYF	TGCGCCAGCAGCCTGGGGACCTACTCCTACGAGCAGTACTTC
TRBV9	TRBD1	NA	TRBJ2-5	CASSTQDRALAQETQYF	TGTGCCAGCAGCACCCAGGACAGGGCATTGGCTCAAGAGACCCAGTACTTC
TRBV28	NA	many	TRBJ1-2	CASSLMGKYGYTF	TGTGCCAGCAGTTTAATGGGGAAATATGGCTACACCTTC
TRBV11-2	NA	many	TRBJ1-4	CASSGGAYSTNEKLFF	TGTGCCAGCAGCGGGGGGGCATACTCAACTAATGAAAAACTGTTTTTT
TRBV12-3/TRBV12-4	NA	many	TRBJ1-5	CASSLGDLVNQPQHF	TGTGCCAGCAGTTTAGGAGATTTGGTTAATCAGCCCCAGCATTTT
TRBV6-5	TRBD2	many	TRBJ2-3	CASSYSLAGGLDTQYF	TGTGCCAGCAGTTACTCTCTAGCGGGGGGGCTAGATACGCAGTATTTT
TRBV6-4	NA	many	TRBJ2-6	CASSDSSGSGANVLTF	TGTGCCAGCAGTGACTCTAGCGGCTCTGGGGCCAACGTCCTGACTTTC
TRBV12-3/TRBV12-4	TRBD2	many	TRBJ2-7	CASSQRGTISQYF	TGTGCCAGCAGTCAGCGGGGGACGATTAGTCAGTACTTC
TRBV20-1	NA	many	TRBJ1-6	CSARDFAGPVGAAYNSPLHF	TGCAGTGCTAGAGATTTTGCGGGCCCCGTGGGGGCGGCGTATAATTCACCCCTCCACTTT
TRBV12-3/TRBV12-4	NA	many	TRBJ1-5	CASKGEEGNQPQHF	TGTGCCAGCAAAGGAGAGGAGGGCAATCAGCCCCAGCATTTT
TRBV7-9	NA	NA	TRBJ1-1	CASSRGQIEAFF	TGTGCCAGCAGCCGCGGACAGATTGAAGCTTTCTTT
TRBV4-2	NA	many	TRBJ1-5	CASSPGRGSQPQHF	TGTGCCAGCAGCCCCGGGAGGGGAAGTCAGCCCCAGCATTTT
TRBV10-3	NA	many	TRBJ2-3	CAISEGPQRPDTQYF	TGTGCCATCAGTGAAGGACCTCAGCGACCAGATACGCAGTATTTT
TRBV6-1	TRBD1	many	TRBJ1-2	CASSEDGGGQGDVYGYTF	TGTGCCAGCAGTGAAGATGGAGGGGGACAGGGGGATGTCTATGGCTACACCTTC
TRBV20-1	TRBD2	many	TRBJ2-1	CSASGTSGGTYNEQFF	TGCAGTGCGTCCGGGACTAGCGGAGGGACCTACAATGAGCAGTTCTTC
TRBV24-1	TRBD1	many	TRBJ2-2	CATSPGQGRTGELFF	TGTGCCACCAGTCCCGGACAGGGAAGGACCGGGGAGCTGTTTTTT
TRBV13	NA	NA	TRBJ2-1	CASSPLLALSEQFF	TGTGCCAGCAGCCCCCTGCTAGCTCTTAGTGAGCAGTTCTTC
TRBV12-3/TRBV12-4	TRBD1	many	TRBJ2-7	CASSPDRGRYEQYF	TGTGCCAGCAGTCCTGACAGGGGGCGATACGAGCAGTACTTC
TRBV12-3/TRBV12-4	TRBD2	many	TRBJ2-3	CASSSRTSGGPDTQYF	TGTGCCAGCAGTTCCAGGACTAGCGGGGGGCCAGATACGCAGTATTTT
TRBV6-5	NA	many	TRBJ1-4	CASSSGTQPGGKLFF	TGTGCCAGCAGTTCAGGGACACAACCGGGGGGAAAACTGTTTTTT
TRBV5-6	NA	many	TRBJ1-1	CASSLGQGRDQAFF	TGTGCCAGCAGCTTGGGGCAGGGAAGGGACCAGGCTTTCTTT
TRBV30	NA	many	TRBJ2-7	CAWSPSAQSSYEQYF	TGTGCCTGGAGTCCTAGCGCCCAAAGCTCCTACGAGCAGTACTTC
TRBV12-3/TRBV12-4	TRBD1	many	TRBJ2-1	CASSFSSGWGTGVAEQFF	TGTGCCAGCAGTTTTAGTAGCGGGTGGGGGACAGGGGTAGCCGAGCAGTTCTTC
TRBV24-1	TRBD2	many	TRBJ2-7	CAALAGVGEQYF	TGTGCCGCTCTAGCGGGAGTCGGCGAGCAGTACTTC
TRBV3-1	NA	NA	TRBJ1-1	CASSQIEATEAFF	TGTGCCAGCAGCCAAATCGAGGCCACTGAAGCTTTCTTT
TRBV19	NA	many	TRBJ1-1	CASSPGLNRGGTEAFF	TGTGCCAGTAGTCCTGGACTCAACCGGGGTGGCACTGAAGCTTTCTTT
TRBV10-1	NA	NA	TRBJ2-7	CASSEGRGAYERYF	TGCGCCAGCAGTGAGGGTCGAGGCGCCTACGAGCGGTACTTC
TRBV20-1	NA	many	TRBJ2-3	CSAVTDTQYF	TGCAGTGCTGTCACAGATACGCAGTATTTT
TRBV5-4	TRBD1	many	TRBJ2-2	CASSLRTGVTGELFF	TGTGCCAGCAGCCTACGGACAGGTGTGACCGGGGAGCTGTTTTTT
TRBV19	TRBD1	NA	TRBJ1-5	CASHRGDQPQHF	TGTGCCAGCCACAGGGGCGATCAGCCCCAGCATTTT
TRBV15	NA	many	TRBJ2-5	CATSRATAAETQYF	TGTGCCACCAGCAGAGCGACAGCCGCGGAGACCCAGTACTTC
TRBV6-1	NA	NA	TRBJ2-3	CASRETGDTQYF	TGTGCCAGCAGGGAAACCGGAGATACGCAGTATTTT
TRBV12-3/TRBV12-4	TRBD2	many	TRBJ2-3	CASSLSGDTDTQYF	TGTGCCAGCAGTCTCAGCGGGGACACAGATACGCAGTATTTT
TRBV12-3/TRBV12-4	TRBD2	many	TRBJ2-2	CASSPGLVYTGELFF	TGTGCCAGCAGTCCGGGACTAGTGTACACCGGGGAGCTGTTTTTT
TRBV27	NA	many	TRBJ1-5	CASSLAGGEQPQHF	TGTGCCAGCAGTTTAGCTGGTGGAGAGCAGCCCCAGCATTTT
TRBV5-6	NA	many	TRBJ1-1	CASSWASNTEAFF	TGTGCCAGCAGCTGGGCCAGCAACACTGAAGCTTTCTTT
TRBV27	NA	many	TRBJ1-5	CASSLGGGYSNQPQHF	TGTGCCAGCAGCCTTGGTGGGGGTTATAGCAATCAGCCCCAGCATTTT
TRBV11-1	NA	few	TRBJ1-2	CASSSPDQRTGYGYTF	TGTGCCAGCAGCTCTCCCGACCAGAGGACGGGATATGGCTACACCTTC
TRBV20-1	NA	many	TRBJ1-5	CPQRGRIGSNQPQHF	TGCCCCCAGAGGGGGAGGATCGGAAGCAATCAGCCCCAGCATTTT
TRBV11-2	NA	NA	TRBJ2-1	CASSPKGGRGTYNEQFF	TGTGCCAGCAGCCCGAAGGGGGGCAGGGGGACCTACAATGAGCAGTTCTTC
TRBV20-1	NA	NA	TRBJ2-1	CSAAPWRQPHNEQFF	TGCAGTGCTGCCCCTTGGCGCCAGCCGCACAATGAGCAGTTCTTC
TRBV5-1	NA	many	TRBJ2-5	CASSLEEAQYF	TGCGCCAGCAGCTTGGAAGAGGCCCAGTACTTC
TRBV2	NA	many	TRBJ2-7	CASDSRGEYEQYF	TGTGCCAGCGACAGCAGGGGCGAGTACGAGCAGTACTTC